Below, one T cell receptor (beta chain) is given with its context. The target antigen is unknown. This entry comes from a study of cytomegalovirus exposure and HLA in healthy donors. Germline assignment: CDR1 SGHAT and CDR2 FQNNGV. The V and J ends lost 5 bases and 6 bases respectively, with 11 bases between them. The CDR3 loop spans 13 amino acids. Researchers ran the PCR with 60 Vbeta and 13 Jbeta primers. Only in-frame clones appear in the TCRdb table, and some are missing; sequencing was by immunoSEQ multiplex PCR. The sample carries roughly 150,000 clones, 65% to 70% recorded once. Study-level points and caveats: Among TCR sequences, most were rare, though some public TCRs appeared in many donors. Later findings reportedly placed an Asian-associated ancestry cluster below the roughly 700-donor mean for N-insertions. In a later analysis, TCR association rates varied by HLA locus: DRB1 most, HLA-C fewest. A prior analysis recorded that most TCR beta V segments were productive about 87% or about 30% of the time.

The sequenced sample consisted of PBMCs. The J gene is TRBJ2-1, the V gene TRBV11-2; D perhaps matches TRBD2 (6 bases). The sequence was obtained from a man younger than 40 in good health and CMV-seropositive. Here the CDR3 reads CASSTGGSNEQFF. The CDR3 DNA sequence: TGTGCCAGCAGCACCGGAGGGAGCAATGAGCAGTTCTTC.